What follows is one T cell receptor beta chain and its context. Sequencing was done on patients that had shown CD8+CD57+ cell expansion by flow cytometry. Both TCR beta VDJ combination and CDR3 sequence profiling were carried out. Genomic DNA was the template for this profiling. TCRdb called the reads again in MiXCR, with one record for every CDR3 protein. The sample lists fewer than 200,000 distinct CDR3 sequences, about 70% occurring once. This sample stems from a study of CD8+CD57+ T cells in acquired aplastic anemia. Trimming left V 5 bases short and J 7 bases short, with 0 bases between. CDR1 DFQATT and CDR2 SNEGSKA come from the germline V gene (reference sequence). The CDR3 is 8 residues long.

This receptor was obtained from a human donor with aplastic anemia. What was sequenced was sorted CD4+, CD8+, or CD8+CD57+ T cells (not recorded which) from PBMCs. V gene TRBV20-1 combines with J gene TRBJ1-5; no clear D. The CDR3 here is CSAQPQHF. DNA for the CDR3: TGCAGTGCTCAGCCCCAGCATTTT.